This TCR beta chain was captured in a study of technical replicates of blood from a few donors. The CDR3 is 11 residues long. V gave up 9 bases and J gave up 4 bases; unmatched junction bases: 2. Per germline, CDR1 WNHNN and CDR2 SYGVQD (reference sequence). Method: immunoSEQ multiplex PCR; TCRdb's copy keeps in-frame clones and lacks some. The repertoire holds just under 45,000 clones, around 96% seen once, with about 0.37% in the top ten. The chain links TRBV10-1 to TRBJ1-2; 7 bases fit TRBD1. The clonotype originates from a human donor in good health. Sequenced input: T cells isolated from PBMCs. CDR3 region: CASGDSYGYTF. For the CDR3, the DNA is TGCGCCAGTGGGGACAGCTATGGCTACACCTTC.